This TCR beta chain was identified in a study of blood T cell repertoires in COVID-19. The wider study: COVID-19 samples, acute and convalescent, were from the United States, Italy and Spain. PBMCs, B-cell-depleted T cells, or T cells provided the cDNA or gDNA that made up the material.

Germline lookup yields CDR1 SGHAT and CDR2 FQNNGV. V dropped 0 bases and J dropped 2 bases, with 7 bases sitting between them. The CDR3 loop spans 14 amino acids. In the authors' methods: Estimates of nucleated cell counts were drawn from the amplification of reference gene primers. Some clones are missing from TCRdb's copy, which holds only in-frame ones; the method was immunoSEQ multiplex PCR. The V and J calls and clone size were taken over from that table, and D and trimming were inferred from the DNA. The sample lists fewer than 250,000 clones, around 84% occurring once. This clone was counted ten times or more.

The sample consisted of peripheral blood. The clonotype comes from a man aged 45 to 65 with acute or convalescent COVID-19. This rearrangement joins TRBV11-2 to TRBJ1-2, with D unresolved. DNA for the CDR3: TGTGCCAGCAGCTTAGAAGGCGGGAACTATGGCTACACCTTC. Its protein is CASSLEGGNYGYTF.